The rows below give T cell receptor beta chains drawn from one sample of a study of identical twins. MiXCR was run by TCRdb on the 5' RACE reads, yielding one entry per CDR3 protein. The sample includes hundreds of thousands of distinct CDR3 sequences, around 8.3% of them seen just once. The data also belong to a second study, concerning yellow fever vaccine responses in identical twins.

The source material was PBMCs. These receptors were collected from a woman aged 18 to 35 in good health. Both conserved end residues are trimmed from each CDR3. The order of the fields is J gene, V gene, CDR3 protein.

>TRBJ1-4|TRBV25-1
ASSESGQSNEKLF
>TRBJ2-7|TRBV5-1
ASSLATRGSHEQY
>TRBJ2-7|TRBV7-2
ASSHARGEQY
>TRBJ2-1|TRBV11-1
ASSLLVYNEQF
>TRBJ2-1|TRBV4-3
ACSQVQGAYNEQF
>TRBJ1-6|TRBV7-3
ASSLKGVGGTYNSPLH
>TRBJ2-7|TRBV20-1
SARVSPGVPEQY
>TRBJ2-7|TRBV9
ASSPNTQSYEQY
>TRBJ1-2|TRBV12-3/TRBV12-4
ASSRGADGYT
>TRBJ2-3|TRBV28
ASSSPGTKITDTQY
>TRBJ2-1|TRBV4-1
ASSQDGTTYNEQF
>TRBJ2-4|TRBV12-3/TRBV12-4
ASSSYRGKNIQY